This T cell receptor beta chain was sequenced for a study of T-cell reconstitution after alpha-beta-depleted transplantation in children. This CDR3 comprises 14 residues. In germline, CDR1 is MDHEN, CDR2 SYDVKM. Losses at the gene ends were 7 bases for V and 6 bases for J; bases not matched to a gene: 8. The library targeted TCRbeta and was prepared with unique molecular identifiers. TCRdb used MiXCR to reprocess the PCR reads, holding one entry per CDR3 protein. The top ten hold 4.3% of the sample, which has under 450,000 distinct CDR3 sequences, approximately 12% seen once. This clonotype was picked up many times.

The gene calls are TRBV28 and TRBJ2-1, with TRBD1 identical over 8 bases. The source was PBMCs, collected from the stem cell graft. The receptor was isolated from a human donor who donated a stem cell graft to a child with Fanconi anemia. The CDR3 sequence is CASIRQGLPNEQFF. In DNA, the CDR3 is TGTGCCAGCATTAGACAGGGGCTCCCCAATGAGCAGTTCTTC.